The rows below give T cell receptor beta chains drawn from one sample of a study of cytomegalovirus exposure and HLA in healthy donors. TCRdb's table, derived via immunoSEQ multiplex PCR, lists solely in-frame clones and lacks some. The sample records tens of thousands of clones, around 85% being singletons. Sequencing was carried out using PBMCs. The receptors were gathered from a girl aged 2 to 10 in good health and CMV-seropositive. The CDR3 runs from the conserved cysteine through the conserved F or W. D genes are given only for firm matches. Part of the rows lack a size; the others show once, few, many or a class for expanded clones.

size | J | V | D | DNA | CDR3
. | TRBJ1-2 | TRBV15 | . | TGTGCCACCAGCAGAGACCAGGGGAGTAATCTTGGCTACACCTTC | CATSRDQGSNLGYTF
. | TRBJ1-2 | TRBV30 | . | TGTGCCTGGAGTGCAGGGGCTCATTATGGCTACACCTTC | CAWSAGAHYGYTF
. | TRBJ2-1 | TRBV7-7 | TRBD2 | TGTGCTAGCAGCGTAGGGACTAGCGGGGCAGTCAATGAGCAGTTCTTC | CASSVGTSGAVNEQFF
. | TRBJ2-7 | TRBV28 | TRBD2 | TGTGCCAGCAGAGCCCGGGGCGGGAGTTTTGAACAGTACTTC | CASRARGGSFEQYF
. | TRBJ2-3 | TRBV4-3 | . | TGCGCCAGCAGCCAAGATACGGTCGATAATACGCAGTATTTT | CASSQDTVDNTQYF
. | TRBJ2-7 | TRBV10-3 | . | TGTGCCATCAGTGAGTCGGGTAGCTCTTACTACGAGCAGTACTTC | CAISESGSSYYEQYF
few | TRBJ1-4 | TRBV7-9 | TRBD1 | TGTGCCAGCAGCCCGGGAACAGGGGGAACTAATGAAAAACTGTTTTTT | CASSPGTGGTNEKLFF
once | TRBJ2-2 | TRBV28 | . | TGTGCCAGCAGCCGGATACAGGGCGGCCCCGGGGAGCTGTTTTTT | CASSRIQGGPGELFF
few | TRBJ2-1 | TRBV7-8 | TRBD2 | TGTGCCAGCAGCTTACCCTGGACTAGGGATGAGCAGTTCTTC | CASSLPWTRDEQFF
. | TRBJ1-5 | TRBV27 | . | TGTGCCAGCAGTTTGACCGCGGGGAATCAGCCCCAGCATTTT | CASSLTAGNQPQHF
once | TRBJ2-3 | TRBV10-3 | TRBD2 | TGTGCCATCAGCCCTAAGGGACTAGCGGGAGACGATACGCAGTATTTT | CAISPKGLAGDDTQYF
. | TRBJ1-2 | TRBV27 | TRBD1 | TGTGCCAGCAGTAGACAGGGTAACTATGGCTACACCTTC | CASSRQGNYGYTF
. | TRBJ1-2 | TRBV6-5 | TRBD1 | TGTGCCAGCAGTTACGACAGGGTGCGCGGCTACACCTTC | CASSYDRVRGYTF
. | TRBJ1-2 | TRBV4-2 | TRBD1 | TGTGCCAGCAGCCCGGGCAGGGACAGGGAGTGGAGCGGCTACACCTTC | CASSPGRDREWSGYTF
. | TRBJ1-2 | TRBV27 | TRBD1 | TGTGCCAGCAGTTTATCTTGGGGGACAGGGGCTAACTATGGCTACACCTTC | CASSLSWGTGANYGYTF
. | TRBJ1-1 | TRBV28 | TRBD1 | TGTGCCAGCAGTTTAGACAGGGTGTTCACTGAAGCTTTCTTT | CASSLDRVFTEAFF
. | TRBJ1-1 | TRBV30 | TRBD1 | TGTGCCTTAGACAGGGGCCCTATAGAAGCTTTCTTT | CALDRGPIEAFF
. | TRBJ2-3 | TRBV28 | TRBD2 | TGTGCCAGCAGTTTGCCTAGCGGGAGGGACACAGATACGCAGTATTTT | CASSLPSGRDTDTQYF
. | TRBJ2-7 | TRBV29-1 | . | TGCAGCGTTGAAGGAGGGCAGTCCTACGAGCAGTACTTC | CSVEGGQSYEQYF
. | TRBJ2-5 | TRBV18 | . | TGTGCCAGCTCACCGGGGCTTAAAGAGACCCAGTACTTC | CASSPGLKETQYF
. | TRBJ1-5 | TRBV5-1 | TRBD1 | TGCGCCAGCAGCCCCTTGACAGGGAGCAATCAGCCCCAGCATTTT | CASSPLTGSNQPQHF
once | TRBJ1-4 | TRBV10-3 | . | TGTGCCATCAGTGCGGGGGGCAATGAAAAACTGTTTTTT | CAISAGGNEKLFF
. | TRBJ1-1 | TRBV29-1 | . | TGCAGCGCCCATGTCGGGACTGAAGCTTTCTTT | CSAHVGTEAFF
. | TRBJ2-5 | TRBV27 | . | TGTGCCAGCAGTTCAGGGTTTGGGGAGACCCAGTACTTC | CASSSGFGETQYF
. | TRBJ2-4 | TRBV10-2 | . | TGCGCCACCTGGACAGTTAGCAACATTCAGTACTTC | CATWTVSNIQYF